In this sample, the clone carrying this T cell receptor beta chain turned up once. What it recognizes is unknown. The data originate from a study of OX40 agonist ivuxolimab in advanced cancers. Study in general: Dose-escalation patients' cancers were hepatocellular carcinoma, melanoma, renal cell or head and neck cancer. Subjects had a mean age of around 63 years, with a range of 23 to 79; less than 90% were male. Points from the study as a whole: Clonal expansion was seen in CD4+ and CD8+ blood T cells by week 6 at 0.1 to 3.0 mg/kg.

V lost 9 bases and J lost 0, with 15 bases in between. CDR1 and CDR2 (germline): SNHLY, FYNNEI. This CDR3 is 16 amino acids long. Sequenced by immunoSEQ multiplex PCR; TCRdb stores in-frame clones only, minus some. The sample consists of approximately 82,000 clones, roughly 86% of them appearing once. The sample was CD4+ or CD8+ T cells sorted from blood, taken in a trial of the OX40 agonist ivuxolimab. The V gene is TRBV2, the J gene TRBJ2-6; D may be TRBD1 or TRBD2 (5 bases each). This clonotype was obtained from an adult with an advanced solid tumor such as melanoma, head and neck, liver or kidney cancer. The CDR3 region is CARGTTVSSGANVLTF. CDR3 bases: TGTGCCAGGGGGACGACAGTCAGCTCTGGGGCCAACGTCCTGACTTTC.